The table lists the clone carrying this TCR beta chain with a few counts. The antigen is not known. Amplification used 60 Vbeta primers and 13 Jbeta primers. Assay: immunoSEQ multiplex PCR; the TCRdb copy retains only in-frame clones and omits some. The table shows 150,000 or so clones, with roughly four fifths occurring only once. The data stem from a study of cytomegalovirus exposure and HLA in healthy donors. About the research overall: Of some 360 genotyped donors, about 81% clustered with self-reported Caucasian donors.

General study points: For most TCR beta V segments, an earlier analysis put the productive rate at about 87% or about 30% of the time.

This CDR3 region has 14 residues. Germline assignment: CDR1 MRHNA and CDR2 SNTAGT. The V and J ends lost 6 bases and 7 bases, in that order; junction bases with no gene match: 11. The genes are TRBV6-4 and TRBJ1-2; 7 nucleotides match TRBD1. This sequence originates from a female donor in good health and CMV-seronegative. Sequencing used PBMCs. CDR3: CASSAEGTAGGYTF. CDR3 bases: TGTGCCAGCAGCGCAGAGGGGACAGCGGGTGGCTACACCTTC.